Below are 14 T cell receptor beta chains sequenced from a single sample in a study of glioma-infiltrating T cells. TCR alpha and beta CDR3 regions were amplified from RNA using iRepertoire nested multiplex PCR. TCRdb re-analysed the multiplex PCR reads in MiXCR, keeping a single row per CDR3 protein. This repertoire shows over 140,000 distinct CDR3 sequences, about 39% found once; its top ten account for 20%. Sequenced input: glioma tissue, nonneoplastic brain tissue, or PBMCs (not recorded which). These receptors were taken from a human donor with low-grade glioma or glioblastoma, undergoing nonglioma brain surgery, or in good health (not recorded which).

This clonotype was observed many times. At one boundary the junction diverges from the germline segment, which might be a read error. The chain employs TRBV27 and TRBJ1-2, with 7 bases lining up with TRBD1. This CDR3 contains 13 residues. Looked up from germline, CDR1 is MNHEY and CDR2 is SMNVEV (reference sequence). As DNA, the CDR3 is TGTGCCAGCAGTTCGCCCCTGCGGGACAGAGACTACTTC. Translating it yields CASSSPLRDRDYF.

This clonotype was detected a few times. The V gene is TRBV7-9, the J gene TRBJ1-1; D is uncertain. With 1 base removed from V and 0 bases from J, the gap between germline ends came to 6 bases. The CDR3 is 14 residues long. Germline CDR1 and CDR2: SEHNR and FQNEAQ (reference sequence). CDR3 loop: CASSLGGLNTEAFF. CDR3 DNA: TGTGCCAGCAGCTTAGGGGGTCTGAACACTGAAGCTTTCTTT.

The table lists this clonotype with a few counts. The gene calls are TRBV5-1 and TRBJ1-1; 7 positions agree with TRBD1. V lost 0 bases to trimming and J lost 4 bases; unmatched junction nucleotides: 3. The germline V gene has CDR1 SGHRS and CDR2 YFSETQ. The CDR3 is made up of 14 amino acids. The CDR3 region is CASSLEGTATEAFF. For the CDR3, the DNA is TGCGCCAGCAGCTTGGAAGGGACAGCCACTGAAGCTTTCTTT.

V and J are TRBV18 and TRBJ1-1; a possible D gene is TRBD1 (6 bases). Germline V gene data show CDR1 as KGHSH and CDR2 as LQKENI. Trimming removed 3 bases at V and 3 bases at J, with 8 bases between. The CDR3 consists of 13 residues. DNA for the CDR3: TGTGCCAGCTCACCCACAGGGTACACTGAAGCTTTCTTT. Translation gives CASSPTGYTEAFF.

The rearrangement links TRBV12-3 or TRBV12-4 to TRBJ1-1; 7 bases match TRBD1. V was pared by 7 bases and J by 2 bases, with 7 bases of the junction left unmatched. This CDR3 has 14 amino acids. The CDR3 reads CASITNRGNTEAFF. Here the CDR3 DNA reads TGTGCCAGCATTACTAACAGGGGAAACACTGAAGCTTTCTTT.

J is TRBJ2-7 and V is TRBV6-1, with a tentative D call TRBD2 (5 bases). Between the trimmed V and J ends, which lost 6 bases and 0 bases, there was a span of 12 bases. Germline CDR1 and CDR2: MNHNS and SASEGT. The CDR3 loop spans 14 amino acids. CDR3 in DNA: TGTGCCAGCAGAGGGCGGGTGAGCTCCTACGAGCAGTACTTC. It is translated as CASRGRVSSYEQYF.

This clonotype occurred a few times. The J gene is TRBJ2-1, the V gene TRBV6-1, with D unresolved. Trimming took off 4 bases at V and 8 bases at J, with 15 bases between the two ends. Germline V gene sequence: CDR1 MNHNS, CDR2 SASEGT. This CDR3 has 14 residues. The CDR3 sequence: CASSGPIPQHEQFF. The CDR3 DNA follows: TGTGCCAGCAGTGGTCCAATCCCACAGCATGAGCAGTTCTTC.

This sequence joins TRBV20-1 and TRBJ1-6, with no clear D. CDR1 is DFQATT and CDR2 is SNEGSKA in the germline V gene (reference sequence). The CDR3 consists of 13 residues. Trimming took off 0 bases at V and 13 bases at J, with 13 bases between the two ends. The DNA for the CDR3 is TGCAGTGCTAGAGATATAGCCGGGCTCCCCCTCCACTTT. Translation gives CSARDIAGLPLHF.

The V gene is TRBV2, the J gene TRBJ1-1; D is undetermined. Germline lookup yields CDR1 SNHLY and CDR2 FYNNEI. The CDR3 is made up of 11 amino acids. V lost 7 bases, J lost 10 bases, and 13 bases lay in between. The CDR3 bases are TGTGCCAGCACCGAGGGAGGCCGAGCTTTCTTT. Encoded protein: CASTEGGRAFF.

J is TRBJ2-5 and V is TRBV20-1; 10 bases align to TRBD2. Trimming took 2 bases from V and 4 from J; bases not matched to a gene: 16. This CDR3 is built from 18 residues. The V gene's germline CDR1 is DFQATT and CDR2 SNEGSKA (reference sequence). CDR3 region: CSARIRPTTSGKGETQYF. As DNA, the CDR3 is TGCAGTGCTAGAATACGCCCAACAACTAGCGGGAAAGGAGAGACCCAGTACTTC.

The genes are TRBV4-1 and TRBJ2-1; tentative D call: TRBD2 (5 bases). V dropped 4 bases and J dropped 5 bases, with 15 bases sitting between them. CDR1 MGHRA and CDR2 YSYEKL come from the germline V gene. CDR3 size: 15 residues. The CDR3 loop is CASSPGVSKHNEQFF. CDR3 bases: TGCGCCAGCAGCCCCGGGGTGTCTAAGCACAATGAGCAGTTCTTC.

This clonotype has just one count. This chain connects TRBV2 to TRBJ2-1, with D possibly matching TRBD2 (5 bases). From germline, CDR1 is SNHLY and CDR2 FYNNEI. This CDR3 is 15 amino acids long. With 4 bases removed from V and 6 bases from J, the gap between germline ends came to 16 bases. The CDR3: CASSAAKLGVNEQFF. The CDR3 coding sequence is TGTGCCAGCAGTGCTGCGAAACTAGGCGTCAATGAGCAGTTCTTC.

There are many counts of this clonotype. This chain links TRBV28 with TRBJ1-1; a possible D gene is TRBD1 (5 bases). V was cut by 8 bases and J by 3 bases, with 16 bases left in between. CDR3 length: 14 residues. The germline V gene encodes CDR1 MDHEN and CDR2 SYDVKM. CDR3 in amino acids: CASERDRLDTEAFF. The CDR3 bases are TGTGCCAGCGAAAGGGACCGCTTAGACACTGAAGCTTTCTTT.

This clonotype was observed a handful of times. The V and J genes are TRBV6-1 and TRBJ2-7; the D gene is possibly TRBD1 (6 bases). From germline, CDR1 is MNHNS and CDR2 SASEGT. CDR3 length: 14 residues. Trimming removed 5 bases at V and 2 bases at J, with 13 bases between. In DNA, the CDR3 is TGTGCCAGCAGTAAACAGGGCTTACCCTACGAGCAGTACTTC. Encoded protein: CASSKQGLPYEQYF.